This T cell receptor beta chain was recovered during a study of blood T cell repertoires in COVID-19. Study as a whole: Collection of acute and convalescent COVID-19 samples took place in the United States, Italy and Spain. Sources were T cells, B-cell-depleted T cells, or PBMCs; the material itself was cDNA or gDNA.

Under the authors' procedure: Amplification of reference gene primers provided the estimated nucleated cell counts. Profiling relied on immunoSEQ multiplex PCR, and the TCRdb table lists in-frame clones only, not all of them. V, J and clone size are those of that table, while D and trimming were read from the DNA. The sample lists about 260,000 clones; about 85% were seen once. Cohort placement rested on clinical history that participants reported themselves. The CDR3 consists of 11 residues. Germline lookup yields CDR1 DFQATT and CDR2 SNEGSKA (reference sequence). V was trimmed by 5 bases and J by 5 bases, leaving 9 bases between them.

Source material: PBMCs or T cells enriched from blood (not recorded which). This TCR came from a woman between 50 and 59 years old who had recovered from COVID-19. V gene TRBV20-1 combines with J gene TRBJ1-2, with D maybe TRBD1 (6 bases). CDR3 nucleotide sequence: TGCAGTGCTCGACAGGAATATGGCTACACCTTC. This codes for CSARQEYGYTF.